A single sample gave rise to the 28 T cell receptor beta chains below, sequenced in a study of T-cell memory formation after mild COVID-19. Each CDR3 protein is one row after TCRdb ran MiXCR on the 5' RACE reads. Of around 180,000 distinct CDR3 sequences in the sample, roughly 17% were seen once. Material for sequencing was PBMCs or a T cell subset sorted from them (not recorded which). All receptors derive from an adult woman who had mild COVID-19 (a few samples of this study predate the infection). Cell type and time point are not known.

J is TRBJ2-5 and V is TRBV5-1, with TRBD2 matching over 10 bases. The CDR3 runs to 15 residues. Germline CDR1 and CDR2: SGHRS and YFSETQ. V dropped 4 bases and J dropped 2; count of bases not matched to a gene: 5. In DNA, the CDR3 is TGCGCCAGCAGCCGATCTAGCGGGGGACAAGAGACCCAGTACTTC. This translates into CASSRSSGGQETQYF.

This clonotype was recorded a few times. The J gene is TRBJ2-1, the V gene TRBV7-2; weak D call: TRBD2 (5 bases). Trimming took 2 bases from V and 8 from J, leaving 19 bases between them. The germline V gene has CDR1 SGHTA and CDR2 FQGNSA. This CDR3 comprises 16 residues. CDR3 region: CASSLLRQGGADEQFF. The CDR3 region has the DNA TGTGCCAGCAGCTTACTCCGACAAGGAGGAGCCGATGAGCAGTTCTTC.

V gene TRBV12-5 combines with J gene TRBJ2-5; D might be TRBD1 (6 bases). Germline assignment: CDR1 LGHNT and CDR2 FRNRAP. This CDR3 region has 14 residues. Trimming took 1 base from V and 2 from J, leaving 8 bases between them. The CDR3 coding sequence is TGTGCTAGTGGTTTGGAAGGGACACAAGAGACCCAGTACTTC. It specifies CASGLEGTQETQYF. Complete variable domain (other parts from reference TRBV12-5 and TRBJ2-5): DARVTQTPRHKVTEMGQEVTMRCQPILGHNTVFWYRQTMMQGLELLAYFRNRAPLDDSGMPKDRFSAEMPDATLATLKIQPSEPRDSAVYFCASGLEGTQETQYFGPGTRLLVL.

This clonotype has ten or more counts. The chain is built from TRBV5-1 and TRBJ2-5, with D perhaps TRBD1 (6 bases). Germline CDR1 and CDR2: SGHRS and YFSETQ. CDR3 length: 15 residues. Deletions cut 4 bases from V and 2 bases from J, with 15 bases between. CDR3 in DNA: TGCGCCAGCAGCCGGTCTCAGGGGTCTCAAGAGACCCAGTACTTC. It encodes CASSRSQGSQETQYF.

This clonotype occurred a few times. This rearrangement joins TRBV7-8 to TRBJ2-1; maybe TRBD1 (6 bases). V gave up 2 bases and J gave up 6 bases, with 20 bases separating them. CDR1 is SGHVS, CDR2 FQNEAQ, per germline. The CDR3 spans 17 residues. The CDR3 coding sequence is TGTGCCAGCAGCTTACTACCTCCGGGACATGGGGGCAATGAGCAGTTCTTC. It codes for CASSLLPPGHGGNEQFF.

The chain joins TRBV7-3 to TRBJ2-7; D is unresolved. Germline V CDR1 and CDR2: SGHTA, FQGTGA. Between the trimmed V and J ends, which lost 6 bases and 2 bases, there was a span of 11 bases. The CDR3 has 13 amino acids. CDR3 region: CASRADGAYEQYF. CDR3 nucleotide sequence: TGTGCCAGCAGGGCCGATGGGGCCTACGAGCAGTACTTC. The full variable domain, in which reference TRBV7-3 and TRBJ2-7 provide the parts outside the CDR3, is GAGVSQTPSNKVTEKGKYVELRCDPISGHTALYWYRQSLGQGPEFLIYFQGTGAADDSGLPNDRFFAVRPEGSVSTLKIQRTERGDSAVYLCASRADGAYEQYFGPGTRLTVT.

The rearrangement uses TRBV15 and TRBJ2-7, with 7 bases fitting TRBD1. This CDR3 has 14 residues. Germline V gene data show CDR1 as LNHNV and CDR2 as YYDKDF (reference sequence). V lost 1 base and J lost 2; bases outside the gene matches: 2. This CDR3 reads CATSRGDRAYEQYF. The DNA for the CDR3 is TGTGCCACCAGCAGAGGAGACAGGGCCTACGAGCAGTACTTC.

The J gene is TRBJ2-5, the V gene TRBV7-3; 10 bases line up with TRBD2. After removal of 5 bases from V and 4 bases from J, the junction contained 7 bases not matched to a gene. Germline CDR1 and CDR2: SGHTA and FQGTGA. The CDR3 consists of 15 residues. The CDR3 nucleotides are TGTGCCAGCAGCGAGCAGGGACTAGCGACAGAGACCCAGTACTTC. It codes for CASSEQGLATETQYF.

On this clonotype: A much bigger clone sits one base away, suggesting this may be a read error. The chain links TRBV7-8 to TRBJ2-5, with 9 bases lining up with TRBD1. V lost 2 bases to trimming and J lost 5 bases; unmatched junction nucleotides: 12. The V gene's germline CDR1 is SGHVS and CDR2 FQNEAQ. The CDR3 consists of 17 residues. CDR3 sequence: CASSLTVTGGAGETQYF. In DNA form, the CDR3 reads TGTGCCAGCAGCTTAACCGTTACAGGGGGCGCGGGGGAGACCCAGTACTTC.

The V gene is TRBV14, the J gene TRBJ2-3; D unresolved. Germline loops: CDR1 SGHDN, CDR2 FVKESK. V lost 3 bases and J lost 0, with 10 bases in between. This CDR3 has 15 residues. The CDR3 is CASSHLGSSTDTQYF. The CDR3 nucleotides are TGTGCCAGCAGCCACCTCGGAAGTAGCACAGATACGCAGTATTTT.

The V and J genes are TRBV7-6 and TRBJ1-1; D remains ambiguous. This CDR3 has 13 amino acids. Germline lookup yields CDR1 SGHVS and CDR2 FNYEAQ. The ends were cut back, 4 bases at V and 0 bases at J, with 6 bases in the middle. The CDR3 is CASSSRLNTEAFF. CDR3 nucleotides: TGTGCCAGCAGCTCCAGGTTGAACACTGAAGCTTTCTTT.

CDR3 in amino acids: CASSFPGSHREQYF. Here the CDR3 DNA reads TGTGCCAGCAGTTTTCCCGGGAGTCATCGAGAGCAGTACTTC. This chain connects TRBV12-3 or TRBV12-4 to TRBJ2-7; a weak D match, TRBD2 (6 bases). The CDR3 consists of 14 residues. Trimming cost V 3 bases and J 7 bases, with 16 bases left between them.

The chain has TRBV24-1 and TRBJ2-5; a possible D gene is TRBD1 (5 bases). V was clipped by 4 bases and J by 2 bases, with 13 bases between them. CDR3 length: 15 residues. The germline V gene encodes CDR1 KGHDR and CDR2 SFDVKD. CDR3 DNA sequence: TGTGCCACCAGTGACCTGACAGCTCAGCAAGAGACCCAGTACTTC. This encodes CATSDLTAQQETQYF.

This clonotype was seen repeatedly, ten times or more. V usage is TRBV12-3 or TRBV12-4 and J usage is TRBJ2-1, with a possible D match to TRBD1 (6 bases). The CDR3 contains 13 residues. V was clipped by 3 bases and J by 9 bases, with 12 bases between them. The CDR3 is CASSFIQGLEQFF. DNA for the CDR3: TGTGCCAGCAGTTTTATACAGGGTCTTGAGCAGTTCTTC.

J is TRBJ2-1 and V is TRBV20-1; no clear D gene. The germline gives CDR1 DFQATT, CDR2 SNEGSKA (reference sequence). Deletions cut 3 bases from V and 4 bases from J, with 13 bases between. The CDR3 is 14 residues long. CDR3 sequence reads: CSASLLKRYNEQFF. The CDR3 DNA reads TGCAGTGCTAGCTTGCTAAAACGGTACAATGAGCAGTTCTTC.

This clonotype was found a few times. The J gene is TRBJ2-2, the V gene TRBV6-2 or TRBV6-3; either TRBD1 or TRBD2 may fit D (5 bases each). CDR1 and CDR2 from the germline V gene are MNHEY and SVGEGT. The CDR3 is made up of 14 amino acids. Trimming pared 6 bases from V and 5 bases from J, leaving 13 bases between. The CDR3 bases are TGTGCCAGCAGGGGACCAACCGGAACCGGGGAGCTGTTTTTT. The encoded protein is CASRGPTGTGELFF.

The chain links TRBV5-5 to TRBJ1-1; possibly TRBD1 for D (5 bases). Germline assignment: CDR1 SGHKS and CDR2 YYEKEE (reference sequence). Trimming left V 0 bases short and J 4 bases short, with 10 bases between. The CDR3 is 14 amino acids. The CDR3 loop reads CASSLGQRITEAFF. CDR3 bases: TGTGCCAGCAGCTTGGGACAGCGGATCACTGAAGCTTTCTTT.

This clonotype was detected only a few times. This rearrangement joins TRBV3-1 to TRBJ2-7; TRBD2 matches at 9 bases. V lost 1 base and J lost 9; bases outside the gene matches: 13. The germline V gene encodes CDR1 LGHDT and CDR2 YNNKEL (reference sequence). The CDR3 has 16 residues. In DNA form, the CDR3 reads TGTGCCAGCAGCCAAGTAGGGGCGGGACTAGCCCTCCGGCAGTACTTC. This translates into CASSQVGAGLALRQYF.

This clonotype was seen more than once but under ten times. This chain connects TRBV7-8 to TRBJ2-1, with a tentative D call TRBD2 (5 bases). Looked up from germline, CDR1 is SGHVS and CDR2 is FQNEAQ. CDR3 length: 14 residues. With 5 bases removed from V and 1 base from J, the gap between germline ends came to 9 bases. CDR3 nucleotides: TGTGCCAGCAGCATCGGGAATTCCTACAATGAGCAGTTCTTC. This encodes CASSIGNSYNEQFF.

The chain couples TRBV18 to TRBJ1-1; D unresolved. V lost 4 bases and J 4 bases, leaving 10 bases between the germline ends. CDR3 size: 13 residues. Germline CDR1 is KGHSH and CDR2 is LQKENI. The DNA of the CDR3 is TGTGCCAGCTCACGAAGTAGAAGCACTGAAGCTTTCTTT. As protein: CASSRSRSTEAFF.

The CDR3, as DNA: TGTGCCACCAGCAGAGATCAGAGGTTTAGTGGCGGGGGCACAGATACGCAGTATTTT. Translating gives CATSRDQRFSGGGTDTQYF. The rearrangement joins TRBV15 to TRBJ2-3; a weak D match, TRBD2 (6 bases). With 0 bases removed from V and 1 base from J, the gap between germline ends came to 20 bases. This CDR3 region has 19 residues. The germline gives CDR1 LNHNV, CDR2 YYDKDF (reference sequence).

A remark on this clonotype: Mismatch with germline at one junction end may stem from a read error. The gene calls are TRBV20-1 and TRBJ2-3; TRBD2 matches at 12 bases. Germline lookup yields CDR1 DFQATT and CDR2 SNEGSKA (reference sequence). The CDR3 has 18 amino acids. The CDR3 DNA is TGCAGTGCCAGAGCGGCTAGCGGGGGGGTCCGAGGCACAGATACGCAGTATTTT. Protein sequence: CSARAASGGVRGTDTQYF.

This clonotype occurred a few times. The rearrangement uses TRBV15 and TRBJ2-5, with D possibly being TRBD2 (5 bases). The CDR3 sequence is 21 residues long. Germline-derived CDR1 and CDR2 are LNHNV and YYDKDF (reference sequence). V was trimmed by 0 bases and J by 0 bases, leaving 26 bases between them. The CDR3: CATSRDPPSRRSSRYQETQYF. CDR3 bases: TGTGCCACCAGCAGAGATCCCCCTAGTCGGAGGAGTTCTCGGTACCAAGAGACCCAGTACTTC. Full variable domain (missing parts from reference TRBV15 and TRBJ2-5): DAMVIQNPRYQVTQFGKPVTLSCSQTLNHNVMYWYQQKSSQAPKLLFHYYDKDFNNEADTPDNFQSRRPNTSFCFLDIRSPGLGDTAMYLCATSRDPPSRRSSRYQETQYFGPGTRLLVL.

The sample holds a few counts of this clonotype. V usage is TRBV6-2 or TRBV6-3 and J usage is TRBJ2-1, with 10 bases that match TRBD2. This CDR3 has 14 amino acids. The germline V gene has CDR1 MNHEY and CDR2 SVGEGT. Trimming took 5 bases from V and 9 from J; bases not matched to a gene: 7. The CDR3 reads CASSLSGRPGEQFF. CDR3 nucleotide sequence: TGTGCCAGCAGTCTTAGCGGGAGGCCCGGTGAGCAGTTCTTC.

This clonotype was counted at least ten times. This chain links TRBV15 with TRBJ2-5; 11 bases are shared with TRBD2. With 1 base clipped from V and 0 bases from J, the junction kept 4 bases outside the gene matches. The germline gives CDR1 LNHNV, CDR2 YYDKDF (reference sequence). The CDR3 extends over 17 amino acids. The CDR3 sequence is CATSRVRLAGNQETQYF. The DNA for the CDR3 is TGTGCCACCAGCAGAGTTAGACTAGCGGGGAACCAAGAGACCCAGTACTTC.

The chain uses TRBV7-7 and TRBJ2-7; D not certain. V was cut by 5 bases and J by 0 bases, with 8 bases left in between. CDR1 is SSHAT, CDR2 FNYEAQ, per germline (reference sequence). The CDR3 covers 13 residues. The CDR3 DNA follows: TGTGCCAGCAGCCGCACTGACTCCTACGAGCAGTACTTC. This translates into CASSRTDSYEQYF.

The CDR3 region is CASRSATDRVYEQYF. The CDR3 nucleotides read TGTGCCAGCAGATCAGCAACGGACAGGGTCTACGAGCAGTACTTC. The genes are TRBV7-9 and TRBJ2-7, with TRBD1 identical over 8 bases. The CDR3 totals 15 residues. Germline values: CDR1 SEHNR, CDR2 FQNEAQ (reference sequence). The trim removed 6 bases at V and 3 bases at J, leaving 10 bases unmatched.

This clonotype was counted between two and nine times. The chain recombines TRBV27 with TRBJ1-2; unclear D gene. Germline V gives CDR1 MNHEY, CDR2 SMNVEV (reference sequence). Trimming pared 6 bases from V and 2 bases from J, leaving 16 bases between. This CDR3 is built from 15 residues. This CDR3 is CASSPRKARNYGYTF. DNA of the CDR3: TGTGCCAGCAGCCCTCGGAAAGCCAGGAACTATGGCTACACCTTC.